A selection of T cell receptor beta chains follows, all from one sample in a study of PD-1 blockade in classical Hodgkin lymphoma. The table came from immunoSEQ multiplex PCR; TCRdb's copy has only in-frame clones and leaves some out. Of tens of thousands of clones in the sample, under 95% were seen once. Sequenced here: peripheral blood mononuclear cells (PBMCs), sampled at baseline. These receptors originate from a human donor with classical Hodgkin lymphoma. Each CDR3 is given with its conserved first and last residue. The D gene is left open where the match is weak. Clone sizes are given selectively: once, few, many, or a class where the clone is expanded.

CDR3aa: CASSFQSNQPQHF
CDR3nt: TGTGCCAGCAGCTTTCAGAGCAATCAGCCCCAGCATTTT
j_gene: TRBJ1-5
abundance: -
len: 13
v_gene: TRBV5-5
d_gene: -

CDR3aa: CASSLWGAFSTDTQYF
CDR3nt: TGTGCCAGCAGTTTATGGGGGGCGTTTTCCACAGATACGCAGTATTTT
j_gene: TRBJ2-3
abundance: -
len: 16
v_gene: TRBV28
d_gene: -

CDR3aa: CASSGIRSFSGANVLTF
CDR3nt: TGTGCCAGCAGTGGAATAAGATCGTTCTCTGGGGCCAACGTCCTGACTTTC
j_gene: TRBJ2-6
abundance: once
len: 17
v_gene: TRBV6-1
d_gene: -

CDR3aa: CATSKNGGKWPGELFF
CDR3nt: TGTGCCACCAGCAAAAACGGGGGAAAGTGGCCCGGGGAGCTGTTTTTT
j_gene: TRBJ2-2
abundance: -
len: 16
v_gene: TRBV15
d_gene: -

CDR3aa: CASSPQTGNDNQPQHF
CDR3nt: TGTGCCAGCAGCCCGCAAACCGGGAATGATAATCAGCCCCAGCATTTT
j_gene: TRBJ1-5
abundance: -
len: 16
v_gene: TRBV7-8
d_gene: -

CDR3aa: CASSLLPETTMGYTF
CDR3nt: TGCGCCAGCAGCTTGCTTCCGGAGACGACTATGGGCTACACCTTC
j_gene: TRBJ1-2
abundance: once
len: 15
v_gene: TRBV5-1
d_gene: -

CDR3aa: CASSLGVVQRSNQPQHF
CDR3nt: TGTGCCAGCAGTTTAGGAGTTGTGCAGAGAAGCAATCAGCCCCAGCATTTT
j_gene: TRBJ1-5
abundance: -
len: 17
v_gene: TRBV28
d_gene: -

CDR3aa: CASSSGQGGETQYF
CDR3nt: TGTGCCAGCAGCTCCGGACAGGGGGGCGAGACCCAGTACTTC
j_gene: TRBJ2-5
abundance: -
len: 14
v_gene: TRBV7-2
d_gene: TRBD1

CDR3aa: CASSLVPETEAFF
CDR3nt: TGTGCCAGCAGCTTAGTACCCGAGACTGAAGCTTTCTTT
j_gene: TRBJ1-1
abundance: -
len: 13
v_gene: TRBV11-2
d_gene: -

CDR3aa: CASSYRGWGYTF
CDR3nt: TGTGCCAGCAGTTACAGGGGTTGGGGCTACACCTTC
j_gene: TRBJ1-2
abundance: few
len: 12
v_gene: TRBV2
d_gene: TRBD1

CDR3aa: CASSQEPTGGMTEAFF
CDR3nt: TGTGCCAGCAGCCAAGAACCGACAGGGGGTATGACTGAAGCTTTCTTT
j_gene: TRBJ1-1
abundance: -
len: 16
v_gene: TRBV4-2
d_gene: TRBD1

CDR3aa: CASSRDRRNEKLFF
CDR3nt: TGCGCCAGCAGCAGGGACCGCCGTAATGAAAAACTGTTTTTT
j_gene: TRBJ1-4
abundance: -
len: 14
v_gene: TRBV5-1
d_gene: -

CDR3aa: CASSAPDRGTYEQYF
CDR3nt: TGTGCCAGTAGTGCCCCGGACAGGGGTACCTACGAGCAGTACTTC
j_gene: TRBJ2-7
abundance: -
len: 15
v_gene: TRBV19
d_gene: TRBD1

CDR3aa: CASSSTGRFHEQYF
CDR3nt: TGTGCCAGCAGCTCGACAGGGAGGTTCCACGAGCAGTACTTC
j_gene: TRBJ2-7
abundance: -
len: 14
v_gene: TRBV11-1
d_gene: -

CDR3aa: CASSLGGEETQYF
CDR3nt: TGTGCCAGCAGCTTGGGAGGGGAAGAGACCCAGTACTTC
j_gene: TRBJ2-5
abundance: -
len: 13
v_gene: TRBV5-4
d_gene: -

CDR3aa: CASSWGHPDTQYF
CDR3nt: TGCGCCAGCAGCTGGGGGCATCCAGATACGCAGTATTTT
j_gene: TRBJ2-3
abundance: -
len: 13
v_gene: TRBV5-1
d_gene: -

CDR3aa: CASSPGTSGTSYNEQFF
CDR3nt: TGTGCCAGCAGTCCAGGGACTAGCGGGACCTCCTACAATGAGCAGTTCTTC
j_gene: TRBJ2-1
abundance: -
len: 17
v_gene: TRBV28
d_gene: TRBD2

CDR3aa: CASSRRQENTGELFF
CDR3nt: TGTGCCAGCTCACGTCGGCAAGAGAACACCGGGGAGCTGTTTTTT
j_gene: TRBJ2-2
abundance: -
len: 15
v_gene: TRBV18
d_gene: -

CDR3aa: CASSTPGLAADTQYF
CDR3nt: TGTGCCAGCTCTACGCCGGGGCTAGCGGCAGATACGCAGTATTTT
j_gene: TRBJ2-3
abundance: -
len: 15
v_gene: TRBV28
d_gene: TRBD2

CDR3aa: CASSQEFRPGYEQYF
CDR3nt: TGCGCCAGCAGCCAAGAATTTCGTCCGGGGTACGAGCAGTACTTC
j_gene: TRBJ2-7
abundance: -
len: 15
v_gene: TRBV4-1
d_gene: -

CDR3aa: CASSLEIDTQYF
CDR3nt: TGTGCCAGCAGCTTAGAGATAGATACGCAGTATTTT
j_gene: TRBJ2-3
abundance: -
len: 12
v_gene: TRBV11-2
d_gene: -

CDR3aa: CASSSGGNTGELFF
CDR3nt: TGTGCCAGCAGCAGCGGGGGGAACACCGGGGAGCTGTTTTTT
j_gene: TRBJ2-2
abundance: -
len: 14
v_gene: TRBV7-9
d_gene: TRBD2

CDR3aa: CASSLAHRAANTGELFF
CDR3nt: TGTGCCAGCAGCTTAGCCCACCGGGCCGCGAACACCGGGGAGCTGTTTTTT
j_gene: TRBJ2-2
abundance: -
len: 17
v_gene: TRBV11-2
d_gene: -

CDR3aa: CASSPSGGRSYEQYF
CDR3nt: TGTGCCAGCTCACCAAGCGGCGGGCGGTCCTACGAGCAGTACTTC
j_gene: TRBJ2-7
abundance: -
len: 15
v_gene: TRBV18
d_gene: -

CDR3aa: CASSDWSKDTQYF
CDR3nt: TGTGCCAGCAGTGACTGGTCCAAAGATACGCAGTATTTT
j_gene: TRBJ2-3
abundance: -
len: 13
v_gene: TRBV6-1
d_gene: -

CDR3aa: CAKQGDNYEQYF
CDR3nt: TGTGCCAAGCAGGGGGATAACTACGAGCAGTACTTC
j_gene: TRBJ2-7
abundance: -
len: 12
v_gene: TRBV2
d_gene: TRBD1

CDR3aa: CASSIGTGVFSQPQHF
CDR3nt: TGTGCCAGTAGTATAGGGACAGGGGTGTTTAGTCAGCCCCAGCATTTT
j_gene: TRBJ1-5
abundance: -
len: 16
v_gene: TRBV19
d_gene: TRBD1

CDR3aa: CASSLEGWETQYF
CDR3nt: TGCGCCAGCAGCTTGGAGGGTTGGGAGACCCAGTACTTC
j_gene: TRBJ2-5
abundance: -
len: 13
v_gene: TRBV5-1
d_gene: -

CDR3aa: CSVGRTSQETQYF
CDR3nt: TGCAGCGTTGGGAGAACTAGCCAAGAGACCCAGTACTTC
j_gene: TRBJ2-5
abundance: -
len: 13
v_gene: TRBV29-1
d_gene: -

CDR3aa: CASSTLAGANYNEQFF
CDR3nt: TGTGCCAGCAGTACTTTAGCGGGGGCAAACTACAATGAGCAGTTCTTC
j_gene: TRBJ2-1
abundance: -
len: 16
v_gene: TRBV25-1
d_gene: TRBD2

CDR3aa: CASSLGAASGANVLTF
CDR3nt: TGTGCCAGCAGCTTAGGGGCGGCTTCTGGGGCCAACGTCCTGACTTTC
j_gene: TRBJ2-6
abundance: -
len: 16
v_gene: TRBV7-9
d_gene: -

CDR3aa: CASSSGLAGGTDTQYF
CDR3nt: TGCGCCAGCAGCTCCGGACTAGCGGGGGGCACAGATACGCAGTATTTT
j_gene: TRBJ2-3
abundance: -
len: 16
v_gene: TRBV5-1
d_gene: TRBD2

CDR3aa: CASHRPRWGYTF
CDR3nt: TGTGCCAGCCACCGACCAAGGTGGGGCTACACCTTC
j_gene: TRBJ1-2
abundance: -
len: 12
v_gene: TRBV27
d_gene: -

CDR3aa: CASSLRGEDTQYF
CDR3nt: TGTGCCAGCAGCTTACGGGGGGAAGATACGCAGTATTTT
j_gene: TRBJ2-3
abundance: -
len: 13
v_gene: TRBV11-2
d_gene: TRBD2

CDR3aa: CASSFEVGGQGPNEETQYF
CDR3nt: TGTGCCAGCAGTTTCGAGGTGGGGGGACAGGGGCCAAACGAAGAGACCCAGTACTTC
j_gene: TRBJ2-5
abundance: -
len: 19
v_gene: TRBV28
d_gene: TRBD1

CDR3aa: CASNSAGNTGELFF
CDR3nt: TGTGCCAGTAACTCGGCAGGGAACACCGGGGAGCTGTTTTTT
j_gene: TRBJ2-2
abundance: -
len: 14
v_gene: TRBV19
d_gene: -

CDR3aa: CASSQDAGVVLNTQYF
CDR3nt: TGTGCCAGCAGCCAAGACGCGGGAGTAGTGTTGAATACGCAGTATTTT
j_gene: TRBJ2-3
abundance: -
len: 16
v_gene: TRBV14
d_gene: TRBD2

CDR3aa: CASSPTGASTDTQYF
CDR3nt: TGTGCCAGCAGCCCCACCGGGGCCAGCACAGATACGCAGTATTTT
j_gene: TRBJ2-3
abundance: -
len: 15
v_gene: TRBV5-6
d_gene: -

CDR3aa: CASQKQVDSNQPQHF
CDR3nt: TGCGCCAGCCAGAAACAGGTTGATAGCAATCAGCCCCAGCATTTT
j_gene: TRBJ1-5
abundance: -
len: 15
v_gene: TRBV10-2
d_gene: -

CDR3aa: CASRTTSYTGELFF
CDR3nt: TGTGCCAGCAGAACCACTTCTTACACCGGGGAGCTGTTTTTT
j_gene: TRBJ2-2
abundance: -
len: 14
v_gene: TRBV28
d_gene: -

CDR3aa: CSVDLEAGVYNEQFF
CDR3nt: TGCAGCGTTGACCTTGAAGCGGGAGTCTACAATGAGCAGTTCTTC
j_gene: TRBJ2-1
abundance: -
len: 15
v_gene: TRBV29-1
d_gene: TRBD2

CDR3aa: CASSLGDSVLGSYEQYF
CDR3nt: TGTGCCAGCAGCTTAGGTGACAGCGTCCTTGGCTCCTACGAGCAGTACTTC
j_gene: TRBJ2-7
abundance: -
len: 17
v_gene: TRBV7-9
d_gene: -

CDR3aa: CASRDGTVPGTQYF
CDR3nt: TGTGCCAGCAGAGACGGGACGGTACCGGGGACCCAGTACTTC
j_gene: TRBJ2-5
abundance: -
len: 14
v_gene: TRBV7-9
d_gene: -

CDR3aa: CASSFEAGVKNIQYF
CDR3nt: TGTGCCAGCAGCTTCGAGGCCGGGGTCAAAAACATTCAGTACTTC
j_gene: TRBJ2-4
abundance: -
len: 15
v_gene: TRBV5-8
d_gene: -

CDR3aa: CASSGGIAGDSYNEQFF
CDR3nt: TGTGCCAGCAGCGGGGGAATAGCGGGAGACTCCTACAATGAGCAGTTCTTC
j_gene: TRBJ2-1
abundance: -
len: 17
v_gene: TRBV5-4
d_gene: TRBD2

CDR3aa: CASSASSGGGSGQFF
CDR3nt: TGTGCCAGCAGCGCCTCTAGCGGGGGTGGTTCAGGGCAGTTCTTC
j_gene: TRBJ2-1
abundance: -
len: 15
v_gene: TRBV7-6
d_gene: TRBD2